The entry below describes one T cell receptor beta chain. The sample originates from a study of technical replicates of blood from a few donors. Only in-frame clones appear in the TCRdb table, and some are missing; sequencing was by immunoSEQ multiplex PCR. The profile shows about 76,000 clones, 94% of them singletons. Sequencing input: T cells isolated from PBMCs. This sequence originates from a human donor in good health.

The CDR3: CASVLAGLNNEQFF. CDR3 bases: TGTGCCAGCGTCCTAGCGGGGCTAAACAATGAGCAGTTCTTC. The chain has TRBV7-2 and TRBJ2-1, with 9 bases fitting TRBD2. Losses at the gene ends were 8 bases for V and 5 bases for J; bases not matched to a gene: 7. Germline CDR1 reads SGHTA; CDR2 reads FQGNSA. This CDR3 has 14 amino acids.